Listed below are T cell receptor beta chains from one sample, sequenced in a study of CXCR3-negative and CXCR3-positive naive CD8 T cells. TCRdb reprocessed the 5' RACE reads, with one entry per CDR3 protein and no DNA. This sample's table reports 100,000 or so distinct CDR3 sequences. The source material was naive CXCR3+ CD8+ T cells from blood. The source of these receptors is a human donor in good health. Some clones in this sample may be carry-over from other donors' samples. CDR3s include the opening cysteine and the closing phenylalanine or tryptophan.

cdr3_aa: CASSQRTGQGLGAKNIQYF
j_call: TRBJ2-4
v_call: TRBV4-3

cdr3_aa: CASSQDRQGTGELFF
j_call: TRBJ2-2
v_call: TRBV14

cdr3_aa: CASSVSTGGIYEQYF
j_call: TRBJ2-7
v_call: TRBV19

cdr3_aa: CATSRDFIDRESPEQYF
j_call: TRBJ2-7
v_call: TRBV15

cdr3_aa: CASSYPQWTSGDQETQYF
j_call: TRBJ2-5
v_call: TRBV6-6

cdr3_aa: CASSKGGTGNSYEQYF
j_call: TRBJ2-7
v_call: TRBV21-1

cdr3_aa: CSARPAGGFPYEQYF
j_call: TRBJ2-7
v_call: TRBV20-1

cdr3_aa: CSVYRDISTTDTQYF
j_call: TRBJ2-3
v_call: TRBV29-1

cdr3_aa: CASSIDIFNEQFF
j_call: TRBJ2-1
v_call: TRBV7-2

cdr3_aa: CASSLTVSGANVLTF
j_call: TRBJ2-6
v_call: TRBV6-5

cdr3_aa: CASSQVSTSEQYF
j_call: TRBJ2-7
v_call: TRBV4-1

cdr3_aa: CASSILLGDEQFF
j_call: TRBJ2-1
v_call: TRBV19

cdr3_aa: CATSYGQGAAETQYF
j_call: TRBJ2-5
v_call: TRBV15

cdr3_aa: CASSPIGGRAPNEQFF
j_call: TRBJ2-1
v_call: TRBV12-3/TRBV12-4

cdr3_aa: CASSLELINTGELFF
j_call: TRBJ2-2
v_call: TRBV5-1

cdr3_aa: CASSEPRDRNTEAFF
j_call: TRBJ1-1
v_call: TRBV7-9

cdr3_aa: CASSLPAGTSRETQYF
j_call: TRBJ2-5
v_call: TRBV14

cdr3_aa: CASSFGQGDEQYF
j_call: TRBJ2-7
v_call: TRBV7-9

cdr3_aa: CASSYPSFQGLNGYTF
j_call: TRBJ1-2
v_call: TRBV6-2/TRBV6-3

cdr3_aa: CASSLPRAYEQYF
j_call: TRBJ2-7
v_call: TRBV28

cdr3_aa: CASSLAGRAYEQYF
j_call: TRBJ2-7
v_call: TRBV13

cdr3_aa: CSARETGVDQPQHF
j_call: TRBJ1-5
v_call: TRBV20-1

cdr3_aa: CASKTLAGLSYEQYF
j_call: TRBJ2-7
v_call: TRBV5-1

cdr3_aa: CASSLASGFGANVLTF
j_call: TRBJ2-6
v_call: TRBV5-1

cdr3_aa: CSVLGQTNYGYTF
j_call: TRBJ1-2
v_call: TRBV29-1

cdr3_aa: CASSQEAVSTDTQYF
j_call: TRBJ2-3
v_call: TRBV4-3

cdr3_aa: CASSEALLLLAGVTDTQYF
j_call: TRBJ2-3
v_call: TRBV2

cdr3_aa: CASSPGTGNTGELFF
j_call: TRBJ2-2
v_call: TRBV6-4

cdr3_aa: CSVVLRAAGAGELFF
j_call: TRBJ2-2
v_call: TRBV29-1

cdr3_aa: CASSLAGAGGYSYNEQFF
j_call: TRBJ2-1
v_call: TRBV5-1

cdr3_aa: CASSPTPIEYRAAYEQYF
j_call: TRBJ2-7
v_call: TRBV6-5

cdr3_aa: CASSYGGGKLEAFF
j_call: TRBJ1-1
v_call: TRBV7-2

cdr3_aa: CSASGAGTQETQYF
j_call: TRBJ2-5
v_call: TRBV20-1